Below, 8 T cell receptor beta chains from the same sample are listed, as sequenced in a study of shared clonotypes between healthy human individuals. TCRdb's copy holds only in-frame clones and misses some; the assay was immunoSEQ multiplex PCR. The data show about 1 million clones, under 80% seen once. The sample consisted of memory CD4+ T cells sorted from blood. The subset is: CD45RA-negative fraction. The source is a man in his late teens or twenties in good health.

V is TRBV19 and J is TRBJ2-7, with D perhaps TRBD2 (5 bases). V was pared by 6 bases and J by 2 bases, with 11 bases between. Per germline, CDR1 LNHDA and CDR2 SQIVND (reference sequence). The CDR3 runs to 13 residues. The CDR3 nucleotides are TGTGCCAGTAGGCAGCACGGGACCTACGAGCAGTACTTC. The encoded protein is CASRQHGTYEQYF.

V and J are TRBV5-4 and TRBJ1-2; D might be TRBD1 (6 bases). Germline V CDR1 and CDR2: SGHNT, YYREEE (reference sequence). The CDR3 consists of 15 residues. The V end was cut by 3 bases, the J end by 3 bases, with 15 bases between. CDR3 protein: CASSSGGGADYGYTF. CDR3 bases: TGTGCCAGCAGCTCGGGCGGGGGGGCGGACTATGGCTACACCTTC.

As regards this clone: This likely came from a read error, as a far larger clone is one base away. V usage is TRBV19 and J usage is TRBJ2-5; TRBD2 matches at 7 bases. The germline V gene encodes CDR1 LNHDA and CDR2 SQIVND (reference sequence). This CDR3 has 17 amino acids. With 7 bases clipped from V and 1 base from J, the junction kept 15 bases outside the gene matches. CDR3 sequence: CASTPTNGGNPQETQYF. CDR3 bases: TGTGCCAGTACCCCCACTAACGGGGGGAACCCCCAAGAGACCCAGTACTTC.

The rearrangement links TRBV2 to TRBJ2-7; a possible D gene is TRBD1 (5 bases). Germline loops: CDR1 SNHLY, CDR2 FYNNEI. The V gene lost 7 bases and the J gene lost 2 bases, with 15 bases spanning the gap. The CDR3 sequence is 14 residues long. Here the CDR3 DNA reads TGTGCCAGCAATCCTCAGGGCGACACCTACGAGCAGTACTTC. Protein sequence: CASNPQGDTYEQYF.

Only one count was recorded for this clone. The rearrangement links TRBV6-1 to TRBJ1-1; no firm D call. Deletions cut 2 bases from V and 1 base from J, with 5 bases between. CDR3 size: 13 residues. Germline V CDR1 and CDR2: MNHNS, SASEGT. CDR3 DNA sequence: TGTGCCAGCAGTGAATTGACGAACACTGAAGCTTTCTTT. Translation: CASSELTNTEAFF.

The genes are TRBV11-3 and TRBJ2-7; TRBD2 is a possible D gene (6 bases). CDR3 length: 15 residues. Germline loops: CDR1 SGHNT, CDR2 YENEEA. V lost 3 bases and J 4 bases, leaving 16 bases between the germline ends. The CDR3 reads CASSLQWGGSYEQYF. Here the CDR3 DNA reads TGTGCCAGCAGCTTGCAGTGGGGAGGTAGTTACGAGCAGTACTTC.

This rearrangement joins TRBV27 to TRBJ2-7, with TRBD1 matching 7 bases. The CDR3 is made up of 14 amino acids. V shed 3 bases and J 5 bases; nucleotides not matched to a gene: 7. From germline, CDR1 is MNHEY and CDR2 SMNVEV (reference sequence). CDR3 residues: CASSLETGRHEQYF. The CDR3 coding sequence is TGTGCCAGCAGTTTGGAGACAGGGCGACACGAGCAGTACTTC.

The V call is TRBV11-3, the J call TRBJ2-5, with 9 bases lining up with TRBD2. This CDR3 is built from 16 residues. Germline V gene lookup returns CDR1 SGHNT and CDR2 YENEEA. The J segment lost 2 bases and the V segment lost 3 bases, leaving 7 bases of the junction unmatched. CDR3 loop: CASSFSSGSPQETQYF. Written as DNA, the CDR3 is TGTGCCAGCAGCTTTAGTAGCGGGAGTCCACAAGAGACCCAGTACTTC.